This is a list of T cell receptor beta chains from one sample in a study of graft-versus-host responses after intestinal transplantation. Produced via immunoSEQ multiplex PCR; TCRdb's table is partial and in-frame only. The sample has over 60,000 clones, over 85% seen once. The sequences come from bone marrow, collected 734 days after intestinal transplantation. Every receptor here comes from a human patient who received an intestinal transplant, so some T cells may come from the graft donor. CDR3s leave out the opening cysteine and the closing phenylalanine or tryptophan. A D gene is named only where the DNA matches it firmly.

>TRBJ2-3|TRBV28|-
ASSLSDTQY
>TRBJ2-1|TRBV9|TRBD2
ASSVEGTSGNEQF
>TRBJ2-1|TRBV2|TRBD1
ASSIQGSGNEQF
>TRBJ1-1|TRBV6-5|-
ATQTGTGEAF
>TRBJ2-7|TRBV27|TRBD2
ASSLWGGGSYEQY
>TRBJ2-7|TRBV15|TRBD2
ATSRDRGAGGEQY
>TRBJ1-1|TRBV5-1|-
ASSPRDGNTEAF
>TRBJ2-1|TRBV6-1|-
ASSERPGVLNEQF
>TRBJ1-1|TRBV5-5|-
ASSIETGTDGF
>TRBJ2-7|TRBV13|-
ASSSFAVPYEQY
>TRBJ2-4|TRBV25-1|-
ASSKGRAPNAKNIQY
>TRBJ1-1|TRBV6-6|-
ASGLAAASEAF
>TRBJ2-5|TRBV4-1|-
ASSRTVLEETQY
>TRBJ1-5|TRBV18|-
ASSPGGFNQPQH
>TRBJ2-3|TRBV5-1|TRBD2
ASSWPGLAGARGQTTQY
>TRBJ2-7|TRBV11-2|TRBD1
ASSLVLGGQGTYEQY
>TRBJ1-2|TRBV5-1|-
ASSLGTDYGYT
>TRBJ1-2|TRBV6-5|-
ASTNDRYGYT
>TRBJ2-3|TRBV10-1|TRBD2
ASSSLGLEDTQY
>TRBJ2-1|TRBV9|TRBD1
ASSVWDRGYNEQF
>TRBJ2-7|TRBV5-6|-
ASSLGLPYEQY
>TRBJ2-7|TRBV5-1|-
ASSWDSYEQY